Listed below are T cell receptor beta chains from one sample, sequenced in a study of blood T cells in healthy people across ages. Via MiXCR, TCRdb re-called the 5' RACE reads, giving one row per CDR3 protein. The sample lists 850,000 or so distinct CDR3 sequences, around 28% occurring once. Sequenced material: blood. The source of these receptors is a woman older than 75 in good health. Both conserved end residues are part of each CDR3. D genes are given only for firm matches. Size tells how often a clone was seen (once, few, many) or the class of an expanded clone, and some rows leave it out.

clone size	D gene	J gene	V gene	CDR3 DNA	CDR3 protein
few	.	TRBJ2-2	TRBV12-3/TRBV12-4	TGTGCCAGCAGCCCCCAGGGGACGGCCGGGGAGCTGTTTTTT	CASSPQGTAGELFF
many	.	TRBJ2-3	TRBV11-2	TGTGCCAGCAGCTCGGTAATCGCAGATACGCAGTATTTT	CASSSVIADTQYF
many	.	TRBJ2-4	TRBV7-2	TGTGCCAGCAGCTTAGGGGGTGGCGAAAACATTCAGTACTTC	CASSLGGGENIQYF
many	.	TRBJ2-7	TRBV6-2/TRBV6-3	TGTGCCAGCAGCCAGTGGCGGGACCCCTACGAGCAGTACTTC	CASSQWRDPYEQYF
.	.	TRBJ2-3	TRBV6-1	TGTGCCAGCAGCACTAAAACTACTAGCACAGATACGCAGTATTTT	CASSTKTTSTDTQYF
many	.	TRBJ2-3	TRBV20-1	TGCAGTGCTACCCCAGGGGGGGCTAGGGATACGCAGTATTTT	CSATPGGARDTQYF
few	.	TRBJ2-6	TRBV24-1	TGTGCCACCAGTGATTCCGGGGGCTCTGGGGCCAACGTCCTGACTTTC	CATSDSGGSGANVLTF
many	.	TRBJ2-1	TRBV7-9	TGTGCCAGCAGCTTAGGGACTAACCGGGGCCTGGATGAGCAGTTCTTC	CASSLGTNRGLDEQFF
many	.	TRBJ1-5	TRBV6-2/TRBV6-3	TGTGCCAGCAGTTACGTTTATATGAATCAGCCCCAGCATTTT	CASSYVYMNQPQHF
many	TRBD1	TRBJ1-5	TRBV29-1	TGCAGCGTTGTTATCCAGGGGGCAGGCAATCAGCCCCAGCATTTT	CSVVIQGAGNQPQHF
.	TRBD1	TRBJ2-5	TRBV7-7	TGTGCTAGCAGACGTGGACAGGGTGGAGTTTTGGAGACCCAGTACTTC	CASRRGQGGVLETQYF
many	TRBD2	TRBJ2-1	TRBV4-2	TGTGCCAGCAGCCACGCGTACTTAGCGGGGGGTTACAATGAGCAGTTCTTC	CASSHAYLAGGYNEQFF
.	.	TRBJ2-1	TRBV20-1	TGCAGTGGAGTTAGGGCATCGGGGATAGGTGAGCAGTTCTTC	CSGVRASGIGEQFF
few	TRBD1	TRBJ1-5	TRBV27	TGTGCCAGCACTGCCCGACAGGGTCTAAGGCCCCAGCATTTT	CASTARQGLRPQHF
many	.	TRBJ2-7	TRBV11-3	TGTGCCAGCAGCTTAGATCGTGGGAGGATTTACGAGCAGTACTTC	CASSLDRGRIYEQYF
few	.	TRBJ1-1	TRBV20-1	TGCAGTGCTAGAGGAGCGATTAACACTGAAGCTTTCTTT	CSARGAINTEAFF
.	.	TRBJ1-2	TRBV10-1	TGCGCCAGCACTCCCAGGGGATTGAGTTATGGCTACACCTTC	CASTPRGLSYGYTF
many	.	TRBJ2-1	TRBV5-1	TGCGCCAGCAGCTTGGATACCACCTACAATGAGCAGTTCTTC	CASSLDTTYNEQFF
.	.	TRBJ2-1	TRBV7-9	TGTGCCAGCAGCTTAGAAGTCCCATACAATGAGCAGTTCTTC	CASSLEVPYNEQFF
few	.	TRBJ2-7	TRBV4-1	TGCGCCAGCAGCCCTACGCCGTTCTACAATGAGCAGTACTTC	CASSPTPFYNEQYF
many	TRBD1	TRBJ2-1	TRBV15	TGTGCCACCAGCGGGGACAGGAGGCGGGGTGAGCAGTTCTTC	CATSGDRRRGEQFF
.	.	TRBJ2-7	TRBV4-3	TGCGCCAGCAGCCAAGCACACAGGGTGTTTCGCAGTTTAAACTTC	CASSQAHRVFRSLNF
many	TRBD2	TRBJ2-1	TRBV18	TGTGCCAGCTCACCTTTAGCGGGTCCGGCGGGGAATGAGCAGTTCTTC	CASSPLAGPAGNEQFF
.	TRBD2	TRBJ2-1	TRBV28	TGTGCCAGCAGCTCGGGGGGGCCAAGCAATGAGCAGTTCTTC	CASSSGGPSNEQFF
.	.	TRBJ1-1	TRBV13	TGTGCCAGCAGCTTATCGGGGGTAGGGGAGTCGAACACTGAAGCTTTCTTT	CASSLSGVGESNTEAFF
many	.	TRBJ2-3	TRBV11-2	TGTGCCAGCACCCATGGAGGTACCGGTACGCAGTATTTT	CASTHGGTGTQYF
few	TRBD2	TRBJ2-7	TRBV5-4	TGTGCCAGCAGCGGGACTAGCGGGGGGGCCGAGCAGTACTTC	CASSGTSGGAEQYF
few	TRBD1	TRBJ1-1	TRBV30	TGTGCCTGGAGCGTGGGACCGACAGGGGGCAGGTGGAACACTGAAGCTTTCTTT	CAWSVGPTGGRWNTEAFF
many	.	TRBJ1-2	TRBV7-9	TGTGCCAGCAGCTCTCGCCGGGTCTACTCCTATGGCTACACCTTC	CASSSRRVYSYGYTF
few	.	TRBJ1-1	TRBV14	TGTGCCAGCAGCCCAGGGATACACGATGAAGCTTTCTTT	CASSPGIHDEAFF
many	.	TRBJ2-4	TRBV20-1	TGCAGTGCAACGGTAGCCAAAAACATTCAGTACTTC	CSATVAKNIQYF
.	TRBD1	TRBJ1-1	TRBV20-1	TGCAGTGCCCCGAGCCGGGACAGGGGGAAGACTGAAGCTTTCTTT	CSAPSRDRGKTEAFF
many	TRBD1	TRBJ2-7	TRBV6-2/TRBV6-3	TGTGCCAGCAGTTACTACGGACAGGGGATCTACGAGCAGTACTTC	CASSYYGQGIYEQYF
.	TRBD2	TRBJ2-1	TRBV28	TGCGCCGGCAGTTCCCCCTCACTAGCGGGGGTTTATAATGAGCAGTTCTTC	CAGSSPSLAGVYNEQFF
.	.	TRBJ2-7	TRBV11-2	TGTGCCAGCAGCTTAGATTCGTTCTCCTACGAGCAGTACTTC	CASSLDSFSYEQYF
.	.	TRBJ1-2	TRBV3-1	TGTGCCAGCAGCCAAGATCCGCGCTATGGCTACACCTTC	CASSQDPRYGYTF
many	.	TRBJ1-2	TRBV4-3	TGCGCCAGCAGCCAAGGCCAGGGGAATGGCTACACCTTC	CASSQGQGNGYTF
many	.	TRBJ1-6	TRBV6-6	TGTGCCAGCAGCCCTGGGGGGACGGATAATAATTCACCCCTCCACTTT	CASSPGGTDNNSPLHF
few	TRBD1	TRBJ1-1	TRBV20-1	TGCAGTGCTAGAGATCTGGGACAGGTGGACCCGGCTTTCTTT	CSARDLGQVDPAFF
.	.	TRBJ1-1	TRBV20-1	TGCAGTGCTAGAGAGTCCGGGGGGAGCGGTGAAGCTTTCTTT	CSARESGGSGEAFF
many	.	TRBJ1-2	TRBV5-1	TGCGCCAGCAGCCCTTCAGGGGCCGGCTATGGCTACACCTTC	CASSPSGAGYGYTF
many	.	TRBJ1-5	TRBV5-5	TGTGCCAGCAGCTTGGGGGAGGGGGGGAGCAATCAGCCCCAGCATTTT	CASSLGEGGSNQPQHF
many	.	TRBJ2-1	TRBV20-1	TGCAGTGCTCTCTACCCCGGGGCTAGTAACTACAATGAGCAGTTCTTC	CSALYPGASNYNEQFF
many	.	TRBJ1-2	TRBV10-2	TGCGCCAGCAGTGAGTCCGCAGGACAGTTTGGCTACACCTTC	CASSESAGQFGYTF
.	.	TRBJ2-3	TRBV14	TGTGCCAGCAGCCAAGTTCCTATGGGGGGTACGCAGTATTTT	CASSQVPMGGTQYF
many	.	TRBJ1-2	TRBV4-3	TGCGCCAGCAGCCAAGATAGTCAAGGGCCTAACTATGGCTACACCTTC	CASSQDSQGPNYGYTF
many	TRBD2	TRBJ2-1	TRBV12-3/TRBV12-4	TGTGCCAGCAGTCCGCTGCCCGCCGGGACTAATCGTCATGAGCAGTTCTTC	CASSPLPAGTNRHEQFF
.	.	TRBJ2-3	TRBV12-3/TRBV12-4	TGTGCCAGCGGGGGGAGAACGGGCACAGACATGCAGTATTTT	CASGGRTGTDMQYF
many	.	TRBJ2-3	TRBV7-2	TGTGCCAGCTCCCGTTGGGCAGATACGCAGTATTTT	CASSRWADTQYF
few	.	TRBJ2-5	TRBV2	TGTGCCAGCAGTGATTTGCGTATTCTGTACTTC	CASSDLRILYF